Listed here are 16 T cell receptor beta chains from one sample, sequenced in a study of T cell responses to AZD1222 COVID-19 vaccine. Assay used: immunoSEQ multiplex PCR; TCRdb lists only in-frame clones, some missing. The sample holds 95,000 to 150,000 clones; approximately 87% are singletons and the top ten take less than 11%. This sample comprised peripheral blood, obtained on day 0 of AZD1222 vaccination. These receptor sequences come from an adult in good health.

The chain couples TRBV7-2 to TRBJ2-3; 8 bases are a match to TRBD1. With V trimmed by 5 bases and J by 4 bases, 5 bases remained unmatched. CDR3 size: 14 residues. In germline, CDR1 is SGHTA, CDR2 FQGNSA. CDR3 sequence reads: CASSPEQGADTQYF. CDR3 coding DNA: TGTGCCAGCAGCCCGGAACAGGGGGCAGATACGCAGTATTTT.

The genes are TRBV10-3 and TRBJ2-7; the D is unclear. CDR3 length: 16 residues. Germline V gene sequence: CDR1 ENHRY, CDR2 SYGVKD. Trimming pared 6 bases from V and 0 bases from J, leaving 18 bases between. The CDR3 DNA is TGTGCCATCAGAGACCCTCTACCAAAAAGCTCCTACGAGCAGTACTTC. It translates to CAIRDPLPKSSYEQYF.

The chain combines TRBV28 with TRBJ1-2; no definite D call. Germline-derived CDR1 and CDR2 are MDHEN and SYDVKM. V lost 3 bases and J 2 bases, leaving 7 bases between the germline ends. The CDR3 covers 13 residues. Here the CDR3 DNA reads TGTGCCAGCAGTTTGGAAGAAAACTATGGCTACACCTTC. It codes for CASSLEENYGYTF.

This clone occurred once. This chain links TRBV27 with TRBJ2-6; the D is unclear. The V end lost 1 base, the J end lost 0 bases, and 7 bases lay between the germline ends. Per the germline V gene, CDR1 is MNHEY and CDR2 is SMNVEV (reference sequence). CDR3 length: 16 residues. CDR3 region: CASSLFPDSGANVLTF. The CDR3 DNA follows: TGTGCCAGCAGTTTATTCCCAGACTCTGGGGCCAACGTCCTGACTTTC.

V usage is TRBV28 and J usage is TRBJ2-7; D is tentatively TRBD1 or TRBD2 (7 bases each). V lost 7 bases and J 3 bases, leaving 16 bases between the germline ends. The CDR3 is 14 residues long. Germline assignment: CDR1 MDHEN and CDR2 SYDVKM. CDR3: CASTTTGRDYEQYF. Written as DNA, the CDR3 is TGTGCCAGCACCACGACAGGGAGGGACTACGAGCAGTACTTC.

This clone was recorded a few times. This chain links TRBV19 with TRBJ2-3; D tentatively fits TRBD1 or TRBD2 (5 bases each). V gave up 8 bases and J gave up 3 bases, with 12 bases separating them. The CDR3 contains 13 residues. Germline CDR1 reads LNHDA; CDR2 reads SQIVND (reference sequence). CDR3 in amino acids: CASYERGTDTQYF. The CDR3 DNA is TGTGCCAGTTATGAGAGGGGTACAGATACGCAGTATTTT.

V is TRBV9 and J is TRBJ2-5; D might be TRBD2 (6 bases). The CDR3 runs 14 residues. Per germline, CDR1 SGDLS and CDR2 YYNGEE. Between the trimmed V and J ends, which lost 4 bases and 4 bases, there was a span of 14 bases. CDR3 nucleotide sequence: TGTGCCAGCAGCAACTACCGGGGGTCAGAGACCCAGTACTTC. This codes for CASSNYRGSETQYF.

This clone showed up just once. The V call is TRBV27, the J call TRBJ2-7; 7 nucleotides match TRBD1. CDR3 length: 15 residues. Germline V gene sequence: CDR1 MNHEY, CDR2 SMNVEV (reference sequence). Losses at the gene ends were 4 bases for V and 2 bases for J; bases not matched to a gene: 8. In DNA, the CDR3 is TGTGCCAGCAGTTCCATACCGGGACAGACCTACGAGCAGTACTTC. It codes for CASSSIPGQTYEQYF.

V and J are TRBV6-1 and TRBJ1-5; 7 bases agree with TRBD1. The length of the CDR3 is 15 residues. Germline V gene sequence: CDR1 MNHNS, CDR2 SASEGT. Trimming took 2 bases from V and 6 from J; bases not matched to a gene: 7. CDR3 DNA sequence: TGTGCCAGCAGTGAAAGGATAGGGGGCTTTCAGCCCCAGCATTTT. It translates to CASSERIGGFQPQHF.

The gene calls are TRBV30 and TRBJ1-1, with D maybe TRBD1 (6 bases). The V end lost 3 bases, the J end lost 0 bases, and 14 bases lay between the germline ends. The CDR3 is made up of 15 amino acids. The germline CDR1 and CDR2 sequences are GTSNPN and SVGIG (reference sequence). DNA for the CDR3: TGTGCCTGGAGGGATACCGGGACAATGAACACTGAAGCTTTCTTT. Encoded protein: CAWRDTGTMNTEAFF. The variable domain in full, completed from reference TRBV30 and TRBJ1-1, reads SQTIHQWPATLVQPVGSPLSLECTVEGTSNPNLYWYRQAAGRGLQLLFYSVGIGQISSEVPQNLSASRPQDRQFILSSKKLLLSDSGFYLCAWRDTGTMNTEAFFGQGTRLTVV.

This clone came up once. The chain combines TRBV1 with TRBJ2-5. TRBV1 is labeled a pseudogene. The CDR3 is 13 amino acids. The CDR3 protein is CTSSPTTTETQYF. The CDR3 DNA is TGCACCAGCAGCCCCACAACGACGGAGACCCAGTACTTC.

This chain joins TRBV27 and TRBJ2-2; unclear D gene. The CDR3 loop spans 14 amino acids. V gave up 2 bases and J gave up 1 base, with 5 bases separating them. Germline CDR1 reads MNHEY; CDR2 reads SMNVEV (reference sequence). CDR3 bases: TGTGCCAGCAGTTTAATCATGAACACCGGGGAGCTGTTTTTT. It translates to CASSLIMNTGELFF.

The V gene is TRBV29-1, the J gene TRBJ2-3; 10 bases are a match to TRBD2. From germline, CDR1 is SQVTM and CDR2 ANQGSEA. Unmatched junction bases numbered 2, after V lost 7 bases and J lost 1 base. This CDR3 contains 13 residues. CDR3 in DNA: TGCAGCGGAAGCGGGAGGGGCACAGATACGCAGTATTTT. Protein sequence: CSGSGRGTDTQYF.

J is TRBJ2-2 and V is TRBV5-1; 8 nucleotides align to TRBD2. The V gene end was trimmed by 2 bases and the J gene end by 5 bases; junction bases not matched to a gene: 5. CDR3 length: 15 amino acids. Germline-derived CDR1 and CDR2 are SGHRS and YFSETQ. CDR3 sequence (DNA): TGCGCCAGCAGCTTCCCAGCGGGGGTGACCGGGGAGCTGTTTTTT. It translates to CASSFPAGVTGELFF.

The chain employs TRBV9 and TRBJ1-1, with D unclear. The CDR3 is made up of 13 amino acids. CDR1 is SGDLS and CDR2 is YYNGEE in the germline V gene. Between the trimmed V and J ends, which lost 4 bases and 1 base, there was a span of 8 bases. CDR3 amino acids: CASSHTPNTEAFF. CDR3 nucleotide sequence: TGTGCCAGCAGCCATACCCCGAACACTGAAGCTTTCTTT. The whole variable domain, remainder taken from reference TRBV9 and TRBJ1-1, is DSGVTQTPKHLITATGQRVTLRCSPRSGDLSVYWYQQSLDQGLQFLIQYYNGEERAKGNILERFSAQQFPDLHSELNLSSLELGDSALYFCASSHTPNTEAFFGQGTRLTVV.

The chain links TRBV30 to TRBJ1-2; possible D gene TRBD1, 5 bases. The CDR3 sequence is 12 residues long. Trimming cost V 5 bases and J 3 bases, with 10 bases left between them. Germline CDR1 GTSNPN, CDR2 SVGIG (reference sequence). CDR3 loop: CAWQGLYYGYTF. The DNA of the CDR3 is TGTGCCTGGCAGGGATTGTACTATGGCTACACCTTC.